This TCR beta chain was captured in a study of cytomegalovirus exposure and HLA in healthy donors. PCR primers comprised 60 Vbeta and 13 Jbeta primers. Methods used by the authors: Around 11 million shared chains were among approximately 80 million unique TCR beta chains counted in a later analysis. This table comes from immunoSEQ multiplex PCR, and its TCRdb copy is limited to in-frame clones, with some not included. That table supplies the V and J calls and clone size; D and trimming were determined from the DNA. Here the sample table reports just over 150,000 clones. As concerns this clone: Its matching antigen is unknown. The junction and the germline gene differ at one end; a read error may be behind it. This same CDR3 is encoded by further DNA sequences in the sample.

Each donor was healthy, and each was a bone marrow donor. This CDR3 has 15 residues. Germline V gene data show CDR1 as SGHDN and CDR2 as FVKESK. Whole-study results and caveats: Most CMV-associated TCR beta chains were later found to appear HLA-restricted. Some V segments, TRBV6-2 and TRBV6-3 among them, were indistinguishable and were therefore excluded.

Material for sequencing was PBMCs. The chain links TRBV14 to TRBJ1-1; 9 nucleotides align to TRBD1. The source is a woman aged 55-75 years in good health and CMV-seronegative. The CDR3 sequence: CASSQGGQGRTEAFF. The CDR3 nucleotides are TGCGCCAGCAGCCAAGGGGGACAGGGAAGAACTGAAGCTTTCTTT.